The rows below give T cell receptor beta chains drawn from one sample of a study of beta chain features in type 1 diabetes. Method: immunoSEQ multiplex PCR; TCRdb's copy keeps in-frame clones and lacks some. The table includes about 650,000 clones, around an eighth detected once. Sequencing was done on a sample of naive CD4+ T cells from blood. The receptors come from a man younger than 45 with type 1 diabetes. The CDR3 runs from the conserved cysteine through the conserved F or W. D genes are given only for firm matches. Expanded clones are given a class, and other clones once, few, many or no size at all.

j_call	v_call	d_call	clone_size	cdr3_nt	cdr3_aa
TRBJ2-1	TRBV28	-	-	TGTGCCAGCAGTTTATGGGGAAGAGGGACCGAGGAGCAGTTCTTC	CASSLWGRGTEEQFF
TRBJ1-6	TRBV4-2	-	few	TGTGCCAGCAGCCAAGAAAGGGCGCACCATAATTCACCCCTCCACTTT	CASSQERAHHNSPLHF
TRBJ2-3	TRBV11-2	-	-	TGTGCCAGCAGCTTTGTTGTGGAGACAGATACGCAGTATTTT	CASSFVVETDTQYF
TRBJ1-1	TRBV9	-	few	TGTGCCAGCAGCGTAGTGGGAGACACTGAAGCTTTCTTT	CASSVVGDTEAFF
TRBJ1-5	TRBV15	-	-	TGTGCCACCAGCAGAGATGTCCTTCGCAATCAGCCCCAGCATTTT	CATSRDVLRNQPQHF
TRBJ1-5	TRBV7-2	-	-	TGTGCCAGCAGCTCTACCACGTCGGATCAGCCCCAGCATTTT	CASSSTTSDQPQHF
TRBJ1-1	TRBV5-4	-	-	TGTGCCAGCAGCTTGGCAGGACACACTGAAGCTTTCTTT	CASSLAGHTEAFF
TRBJ2-5	TRBV5-1	TRBD1	few	TGCGCCAGCAGCTTGGGACAGGGAAGCGAGACCCAGTACTTC	CASSLGQGSETQYF
TRBJ2-2	TRBV7-9	TRBD1	few	TGTGCCAGCAGCACCAGACAGGGGGCGTTCGGGGAGCTGTTTTTT	CASSTRQGAFGELFF
TRBJ1-2	TRBV30	-	-	TGTGCCTGGAGTGGGTCGGGGGACTATGGCTACACCTTC	CAWSGSGDYGYTF
TRBJ1-5	TRBV27	-	-	TGTGCCAGCAGTAAGGACAATCAGCCCCAGCATTTT	CASSKDNQPQHF
TRBJ1-6	TRBV2	TRBD1	few	TGTGCCAGCGCCAGAGGGACAGGGCAGGGAAATAATTCACCCCTCCACTTT	CASARGTGQGNNSPLHF
TRBJ1-5	TRBV28	TRBD1	few	TGTGCCAGCAGTTGGGGGACAGCCGCGAAGCCCCAGCATTTT	CASSWGTAAKPQHF
TRBJ1-3	TRBV9	-	once	TGTGCCAGCAGCGTAGTAAGCGGCGCCATATATTTT	CASSVVSGAIYF
TRBJ1-5	TRBV19	-	-	TGTGCCAGTATAAGAGGACGGGGCCAGCCCCAGCATTTT	CASIRGRGQPQHF
TRBJ2-5	TRBV4-3	TRBD2	-	TGCGCCAGCAGCCTCTTCGCGGGGGGTGCGATGGAGACCCAGTACTTC	CASSLFAGGAMETQYF
TRBJ1-2	TRBV4-3	TRBD1	few	TGCGCCAGCAGCCAAGACCGGGGACAGGGTACTCTTCGCGTCTATGGCTACACCTTC	CASSQDRGQGTLRVYGYTF
TRBJ2-7	TRBV25-1	-	few	TGTGCCAGCAGTCACGATGGGACGGGGGTGTTCTACGAGCAGTACTTC	CASSHDGTGVFYEQYF
TRBJ2-3	TRBV18	-	few	TGTGCCAGCTCACCCAATAGGGATCGCTCAGATACGCAGTATTTT	CASSPNRDRSDTQYF
TRBJ1-4	TRBV9	-	-	TGTGCCAGCAGCGTAGCTGGAGGGGTGTATGAAAAACTGTTTTTT	CASSVAGGVYEKLFF
TRBJ1-5	TRBV15	-	-	TGTGCCACCAGCGGGCTAATAGGTCAGCCCCAGCATTTT	CATSGLIGQPQHF
TRBJ2-5	TRBV6-5	TRBD1	few	TGTGCCAGCAGTTACTCATTACAGGGGGCTTTAGAGACCCAGTACTTC	CASSYSLQGALETQYF
TRBJ1-1	TRBV6-1	-	few	TGTGCCAGCATAGAATCTGAAGCTTTCTTT	CASIESEAFF
TRBJ1-2	TRBV28	-	-	TGTGCCAGCAGTTTAGGCAGGGTGAACTATGGCTACACCTTC	CASSLGRVNYGYTF
TRBJ1-2	TRBV27	-	few	TGTGCCAGCAGTCGCGGTAACTATGGCTACACCTTC	CASSRGNYGYTF
TRBJ2-5	TRBV7-9	-	-	TGTGCCAGCAGGGTCCAAGAGACCCAGTACTTC	CASRVQETQYF
TRBJ2-5	TRBV9	-	-	TGTGCCAGCAGCCAAACTAGTCAGGGAGAGACCCAGTACTTC	CASSQTSQGETQYF
TRBJ2-3	TRBV10-3	TRBD2	-	TGTGCCATCAGGCCGGGACTAGCGGCCAGCACAGATACGCAGTATTTT	CAIRPGLAASTDTQYF
TRBJ2-3	TRBV4-3	-	-	TGCGCCAGCAGCCAACTCCTCATGGGTGATACGCAGTATTTT	CASSQLLMGDTQYF
TRBJ2-7	TRBV29-1	TRBD1	-	TGCAGCGTTGAAATCATCCAGGGGGCCTACGAGCAGTACTTC	CSVEIIQGAYEQYF
TRBJ2-2	TRBV11-2	-	-	TGTGCCAGCAGCTCGGGGGTTCGGGACACCGGGGAGCTGTTTTTT	CASSSGVRDTGELFF
TRBJ1-4	TRBV7-9	-	few	TGTGCCAGCAGCTTTGCAGCTTCTAATGAAAAACTGTTTTTT	CASSFAASNEKLFF
TRBJ2-5	TRBV10-3	-	-	TGTGCCATCAGCAGACTAGTAATGGAGACCCAGTACTTC	CAISRLVMETQYF
TRBJ1-1	TRBV19	-	-	TGTGCCAGTAGGCTCGCCCGGAACACTGAAGCTTTCTTT	CASRLARNTEAFF
TRBJ1-4	TRBV14	-	few	TGTGCCAGCAGCCAAACAGGGTACGATGAAAAACTGTTTTTT	CASSQTGYDEKLFF
TRBJ2-5	TRBV2	-	few	TGTGCCAGCAGGCCGGGTGGCCCAGGGGAGACCCAGTACTTC	CASRPGGPGETQYF
TRBJ2-1	TRBV6-6	-	-	TGTGCCAGCACCCCCTCGGGGCTAGCTTACAATGAGCAGTTCTTC	CASTPSGLAYNEQFF
TRBJ2-5	TRBV15	-	-	TGTGCCACCAGCAGAGATAAGGGACAACAAGAGACCCAGTACTTC	CATSRDKGQQETQYF
TRBJ2-4	TRBV5-1	-	-	TGCGCCAGCAGCCTGGAGGGCGAGAACATTCAGTACTTC	CASSLEGENIQYF
TRBJ1-1	TRBV10-3	-	few	TGTGCCATCAGCACAGGGCCAGAGACTGAAGCTTTCTTT	CAISTGPETEAFF